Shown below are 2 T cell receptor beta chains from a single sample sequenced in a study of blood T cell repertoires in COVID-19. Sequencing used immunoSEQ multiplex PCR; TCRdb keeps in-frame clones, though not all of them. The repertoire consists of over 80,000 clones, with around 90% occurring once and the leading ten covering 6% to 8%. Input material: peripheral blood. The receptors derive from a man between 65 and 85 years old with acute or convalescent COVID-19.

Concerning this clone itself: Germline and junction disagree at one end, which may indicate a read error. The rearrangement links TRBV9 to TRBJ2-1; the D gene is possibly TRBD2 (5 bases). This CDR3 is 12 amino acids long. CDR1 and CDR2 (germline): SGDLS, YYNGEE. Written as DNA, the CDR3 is TGTGCCAGCAGCTCATCCTCAAGGGAGCCGTTCTTC. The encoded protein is CASSSSSREPFF.

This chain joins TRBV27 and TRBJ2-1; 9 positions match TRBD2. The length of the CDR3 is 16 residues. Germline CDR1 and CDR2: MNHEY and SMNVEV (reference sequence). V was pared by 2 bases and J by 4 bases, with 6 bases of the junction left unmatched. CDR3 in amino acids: CASSLPPAGGYNEQFF. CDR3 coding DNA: TGTGCCAGCAGTTTACCCCCAGCGGGAGGTTACAATGAGCAGTTCTTC.